These 20 T cell receptor beta chains came from one sample sequenced in a study of shared clonotypes between healthy human individuals. Assay: immunoSEQ multiplex PCR; the TCRdb copy retains only in-frame clones and omits some. Of hundreds of thousands of clones listed, 98% were seen once; the top ten hold 0.25% to 0.35%. CD45RO negativity and positive selection for CCR7 defined naive CD8 cells, a population that excluded terminally differentiated effector memory CD45RA+ cells. What was sequenced was naive CD8+ T cells sorted from blood. Receptors were obtained from a man younger than 40 in good health.

CDR3 loop: CASRTGSYEQYF. In DNA, the CDR3 is TGTGCCAGCCGGACAGGGAGCTACGAGCAGTACTTC. V usage is TRBV11-2 and J usage is TRBJ2-7; TRBD1 matches at 8 bases. In germline, CDR1 is SGHAT, CDR2 FQNNGV. The CDR3 is made up of 12 amino acids. V gave up 8 bases and J gave up 3 bases; unmatched junction bases: 3. Supplemented by reference TRBV11-2 and TRBJ2-7, the full variable domain reads EAGVAQSPRYKIIEKRQSVAFWCNPISGHATLYWYQQILGQGPKLLIQFQNNGVVDDSQLPKDRFSAERLKGVDSTLKIQPAKLEDSAVYLCASRTGSYEQYFGPGTRLTVT.

The rearrangement uses TRBV5-6 and TRBJ1-3; unclear D gene. This CDR3 has 17 residues. The V end lost 0 bases, the J end lost 0 bases, and 13 bases lay between the germline ends. Germline-derived CDR1 and CDR2 are SGHDT and YYEEEE. CDR3 sequence (DNA): TGTGCCAGCAGCTTGGGGTCTGTACTTCACTCTGGAAACACCATATATTTT. Translation gives CASSLGSVLHSGNTIYF.

The J gene is TRBJ2-3, the V gene TRBV27; D may match TRBD1 or TRBD2 (5 bases each). The germline V gene has CDR1 MNHEY and CDR2 SMNVEV (reference sequence). This CDR3 is built from 14 residues. V lost 2 bases, J lost 0 bases, and 6 bases lay in between. CDR3 nucleotides: TGTGCCAGCAGTTTACGGGACAGCACAGATACGCAGTATTTT. This codes for CASSLRDSTDTQYF.

The gene calls are TRBV29-1 and TRBJ2-1; 7 nucleotides agree with TRBD1. CDR1 is SQVTM and CDR2 is ANQGSEA in the germline V gene. V shed 7 bases, J shed 3 bases, and the junction held 9 bases outside the gene matches. This CDR3 is 14 amino acids long. The DNA for the CDR3 is TGCAGCGCGGAACCTGGGACAGACTACAATGAGCAGTTCTTC. As protein: CSAEPGTDYNEQFF.

The CDR3 reads CASSPPVKSHEQYF. Written as DNA, the CDR3 is TGTGCCAGCAGCCCGCCGGTAAAATCACACGAGCAGTACTTC. The gene calls are TRBV7-9 and TRBJ2-7; D remains ambiguous. Trimming removed 5 bases from V and 5 bases from J, with 16 bases in between. Germline V gene data show CDR1 as SEHNR and CDR2 as FQNEAQ (reference sequence). This CDR3 has 14 residues.

The chain has TRBV27 and TRBJ2-7, with TRBD1 as a possible D gene (5 bases). The CDR3 runs to 14 residues. Per the germline V gene, CDR1 is MNHEY and CDR2 is SMNVEV (reference sequence). V lost 3 bases, J lost 3 bases, and 12 bases lay in between. The DNA for the CDR3 is TGTGCCAGCAGTTTCGCAGGGTTCTTCTACGAGCAGTACTTC. Its translation: CASSFAGFFYEQYF.

V usage is TRBV19 and J usage is TRBJ1-1; no clear D. Germline V gene sequence: CDR1 LNHDA, CDR2 SQIVND (reference sequence). This CDR3 is 14 amino acids long. V lost 7 bases and J 0 bases, leaving 12 bases between the germline ends. The CDR3 nucleotides read TGTGCCAGTAAGGGCGAGGGAATGAACACTGAAGCTTTCTTT. Translated, it gives CASKGEGMNTEAFF.

The rearrangement joins TRBV6-1 to TRBJ1-5, with unresolved D. Trimming left V 1 base short and J 12 bases short, with 7 bases between. CDR1 is MNHNS and CDR2 is SASEGT in the germline V gene. The length of the CDR3 is 11 residues. DNA for the CDR3: TGTGCCAGCAGTGAAGGGACCCTCCAGCATTTT. This encodes CASSEGTLQHF.

Turning to this clone: Other DNA sequences from this sample encode an identical CDR3 as well. This chain uses TRBV5-1 with TRBJ2-1; a possible D gene is TRBD1 (6 bases). The germline CDR1 and CDR2 sequences are SGHRS and YFSETQ. The CDR3 sequence is 13 residues long. The V and J ends lost 1 base and 4 bases respectively, with 6 bases between them. The CDR3: CASSLTGYNEQFF. DNA for the CDR3: TGCGCCAGCAGCTTGACAGGGTACAATGAGCAGTTCTTC.

CDR3 sequence: CASSSGSGYEQYF. The CDR3 DNA follows: TGCGCCAGCAGCTCTGGTAGCGGCTACGAGCAGTACTTC. The chain recombines TRBV5-1 with TRBJ2-7, with D tentatively TRBD2 (6 bases). Trimming removed 3 bases at V and 3 bases at J, with 10 bases between. Germline values: CDR1 SGHRS, CDR2 YFSETQ. This CDR3 is built from 13 residues.

This chain links TRBV15 with TRBJ2-7; D is tentatively TRBD1 or TRBD2 (5 bases each). The CDR3 loop spans 15 amino acids. Germline CDR1 LNHNV, CDR2 YYDKDF (reference sequence). V lost 5 bases to trimming and J lost 6 bases, with 20 bases between them. The CDR3 here is CATSSSTGLLSEQYF. The DNA of the CDR3 is TGTGCCACCAGCTCCTCGACGGGGCTCCTCTCCGAGCAGTACTTC.

The V gene is TRBV19, the J gene TRBJ1-5; TRBD1 might be the D (6 bases). This CDR3 contains 14 residues. From germline, CDR1 is LNHDA and CDR2 SQIVND (reference sequence). V was cut by 8 bases and J by 3 bases, with 14 bases left in between. The CDR3 sequence: CASDRDKYNQPQHF. CDR3 bases: TGTGCCAGTGACCGGGACAAATACAATCAGCCCCAGCATTTT.

The chain combines TRBV11-2 with TRBJ2-7; weak D call: TRBD1 (6 bases). Germline V gene sequence: CDR1 SGHAT, CDR2 FQNNGV. The germline V and J ends were trimmed by 3 bases and 5 bases, with 8 bases remaining between them. The CDR3 runs to 12 residues. The CDR3 sequence: CASSFDRNEQYF. The CDR3 DNA sequence: TGTGCCAGCAGCTTTGACAGGAACGAGCAGTACTTC.

This chain uses TRBV2 with TRBJ2-5; D remains ambiguous. V gave up 4 bases and J gave up 4 bases, with 10 bases separating them. Germline lookup yields CDR1 SNHLY and CDR2 FYNNEI. The CDR3 consists of 13 residues. CDR3: CASSGFPTETQYF. The DNA of the CDR3 is TGTGCCAGCAGTGGTTTTCCGACAGAGACCCAGTACTTC.

This clone has only one observation. This sequence joins TRBV6-1 and TRBJ1-1; 8 positions agree with TRBD1. In germline, CDR1 is MNHNS, CDR2 SASEGT. This CDR3 is built from 14 residues. V trimming: 1 base; J trimming: 5 bases; junction bases outside the gene matches: 3. CDR3 loop: CASSEGTGPTEAFF. The CDR3 DNA follows: TGTGCCAGCAGTGAAGGGACAGGGCCGACTGAAGCTTTCTTT.

This clone was observed once. The same CDR3 can be traced to other DNA sequences in this sample. This chain joins TRBV27 and TRBJ2-3, with D possibly matching TRBD2 (6 bases). There are 14 residues in the CDR3. Germline CDR1 reads MNHEY; CDR2 reads SMNVEV (reference sequence). Trimming took off 0 bases at V and 6 bases at J, with 10 bases between the two ends. Here the CDR3 DNA reads TGTGCCAGCAGTTTATCCAGAGGAGGGGATACGCAGTATTTT. This codes for CASSLSRGGDTQYF.

This clone was observed once. The rearrangement joins TRBV19 to TRBJ2-7; D gene uncertain. V dropped 3 bases and J dropped 4 bases, with 10 bases sitting between them. Per the germline V gene, CDR1 is LNHDA and CDR2 is SQIVND (reference sequence). The CDR3 spans 13 residues. The CDR3 DNA follows: TGTGCCAGTAGTATCGGTGGGGTGTACGAGCAGTACTTC. Its translation: CASSIGGVYEQYF.

As to this clone: Within the sample, other DNA sequences also encode this same CDR3. V and J are TRBV27 and TRBJ2-7; D is possibly TRBD1 (6 bases). The CDR3 contains 14 residues. Trimming removed 6 bases from V and 1 base from J, with 13 bases in between. Germline CDR1 is MNHEY and CDR2 is SMNVEV (reference sequence). The CDR3 region is CASSRGGESYEQYF. CDR3 DNA sequence: TGTGCCAGCAGCCGAGGGGGAGAATCCTACGAGCAGTACTTC.

On this clone: The germline gene is not matched at one end of the junction; a read error may be the cause. The sample has other DNA sequences that encode this CDR3 too. The chain has TRBV5-5 and TRBJ2-1; D uncertain. Per the germline V gene, CDR1 is SGHKS and CDR2 is YYEKEE (reference sequence). The CDR3 sequence is 14 residues long. The CDR3 bases are TGCGCCAGCATGGCGCTCAGCTCCTACAATGAGCAGTTCTTC. Translated, it gives CASMALSSYNEQFF.

The count of this clone is one. This chain joins TRBV19 and TRBJ2-1; TRBD2 matches 11 bases. The CDR3 loop spans 15 amino acids. CDR1 and CDR2 (germline): LNHDA, SQIVND (reference sequence). The J segment lost 4 bases and the V segment lost 7 bases, leaving 6 bases of the junction unmatched. The CDR3 spells CASKVGLAAYNEQFF. Written as DNA, the CDR3 is TGTGCCAGTAAAGTGGGACTAGCGGCTTACAATGAGCAGTTCTTC.